Many counts were recorded for the clone carrying this T cell receptor beta chain. Its target is not known. The same CDR3 can be traced to other DNA sequences in this sample. Generated by immunoSEQ multiplex PCR, the TCRdb table keeps only in-frame clones and is missing some. This sample comprises 9,500 to 15,000 clones, none seen once only. This specimen comes from a study of T cells after posttransplantation cyclophosphamide. Study findings and constraints: After PTCy, TRB diversity resembled that of CNI/methotrexate controls.

The CDR3 contains 14 residues. Losses at the gene ends were 5 bases for V and 4 bases for J; bases not matched to a gene: 7. Germline CDR1 is MDHEN and CDR2 is SYDVKM. This sequence originates from a woman between 35 and 50 years old in good health, CMV-negative, and a related stem cell transplant donor. The chain carries TRBV28 and TRBJ1-2, with TRBD1 matching over 7 bases. Sequenced: PBMCs. CDR3 in amino acids: CASSPGTAFYGYTF. In nucleotides, the CDR3 is TGTGCCAGCAGTCCTGGGACAGCCTTCTATGGCTACACCTTC.